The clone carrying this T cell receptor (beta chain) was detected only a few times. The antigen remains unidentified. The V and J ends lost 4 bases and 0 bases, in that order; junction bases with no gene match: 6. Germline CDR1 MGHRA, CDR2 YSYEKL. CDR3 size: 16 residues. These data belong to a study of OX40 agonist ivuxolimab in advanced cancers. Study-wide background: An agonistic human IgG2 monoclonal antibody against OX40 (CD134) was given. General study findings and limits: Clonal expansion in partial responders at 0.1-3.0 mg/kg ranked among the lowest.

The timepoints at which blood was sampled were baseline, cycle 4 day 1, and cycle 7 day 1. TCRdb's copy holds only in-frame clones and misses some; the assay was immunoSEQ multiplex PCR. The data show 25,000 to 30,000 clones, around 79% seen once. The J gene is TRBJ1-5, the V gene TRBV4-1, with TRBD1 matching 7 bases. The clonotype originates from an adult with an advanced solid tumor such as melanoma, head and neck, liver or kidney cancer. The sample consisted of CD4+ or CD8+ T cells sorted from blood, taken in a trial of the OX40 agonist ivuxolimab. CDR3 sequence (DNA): TGCGCCAGCAGCCTTACGGGACAGAATAGCAATCAGCCCCAGCATTTT. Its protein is CASSLTGQNSNQPQHF.